The entry below describes one TCR beta chain. What it binds is unknown. The data belong to a study of T cell responses to AZD1222 COVID-19 vaccine. The junction had 11 bases not matched to a gene; V was cut back by 6 bases and J by 2 bases. Germline V lookup: CDR1 MNHGY, CDR2 SVAAGI. The CDR3 runs 16 residues. Data came from immunoSEQ multiplex PCR; TCRdb stores just in-frame clones and leaves some out. Among about 92,000 clones, roughly nine tenths were seen once, and the ten largest hold roughly 24%. Study-level points and caveats: CD4 TCRs associated with vaccination spanned spike, dominating at 160-218 and 743-854. AZD1222 recipients seropositive at baseline numbered only five to seven. There were repertoire samples only from the period after the peak T cell response. Clonal diversity was possibly underestimated, and the donors were mostly white British, with more females.

This receptor was obtained from an adult in good health. The V gene is TRBV6-9, the J gene TRBJ2-7; 9 bases are shared with TRBD2. The sample in question was peripheral blood, obtained on day 0 of AZD1222 vaccination. As DNA, the CDR3 is TGTGCCAGCAGCACCTCTTTAGCGGGAGACCCCTACGAGCAGTACTTC. Encoded protein: CASSTSLAGDPYEQYF.